This TCR beta chain was obtained from a study of T cell repertoires in cytomegalovirus infection. Overall study: Selected CMV epitopes included recently identified HLA-C-restricted ones as well as well-studied HLA-B-restricted ones. Matching HLA type and CMV infection were both indicated by public TCR beta signatures. Study-wide results and caveats: Carriage of CMV together with the relevant HLA was identifiable through cumulative public TCR beta family frequency. HLA-C-restricted CMV-specific TCR beta clonotypes prevailed in the ex vivo response.

One entry per CDR3 protein results from TCRdb running MiXCR on the reads. This sample yields some 150,000 distinct CDR3 sequences, of which roughly 32% are seen a single time; about 52% belongs to the top ten. Germline CDR1 SNHLY, CDR2 FYNNEI. The CDR3 spans 14 residues. V shed 7 bases and J shed 5 bases, with 17 bases lying between them. A word on this clonotype: The antigen is undetermined.

The sequence was obtained from a human donor in good health (CMV status not recorded). Some clones in this sample may be carry-over from other donors' samples. Sequenced here: CD8+ T cells from cultured PBMCs, sampled from culture after CMV antigen stimulation. V is TRBV2 and J is TRBJ1-2; D is unresolved. The CDR3 coding sequence is TGTGCCAGCATACTTCAAGCGTTGGGGTATGGCTACACCTTC. Translated: CASILQALGYGYTF.